This T cell receptor beta chain was sequenced in a study of cytomegalovirus exposure and HLA in healthy donors. Study overall: The Caucasian-associated ancestry cluster contained about 80% of the 398 genotyped donors.

PCR primers comprised 60 Vbeta and 13 Jbeta primers. Repertoires were generated with immunoSEQ multiplex PCR, while TCRdb's copy carries only in-frame clones and drops some. With 110,000 to 150,000 clones in the sample, the ten largest clones hold 0.96%. The CDR3 spans 12 residues. V was trimmed by 3 bases and J by 0 bases, leaving 3 bases between them. Germline V gene sequence: CDR1 MDHEN, CDR2 SYDVKM. Study observations and caveats: Because they were indistinguishable, some V segments, including TRBV6-2 and TRBV6-3, were excluded. Several of the most significant clusters appeared, in a later analysis, to be linked to common viral pathogens.

A note on this clone: Its antigen remains unidentified.

The chain employs TRBV28 and TRBJ2-7; D is ambiguous. This sequence was found in a male donor in good health and CMV-seronegative. Input material: PBMCs. CDR3 sequence (DNA): TGTGCCAGCAGTTTCTCCTCCTACGAGCAGTACTTC. Its protein is CASSFSSYEQYF. Full variable domain (rest looked up from reference TRBV28 and TRBJ2-7): DVKVTQSSRYLVKRTGEKVFLECVQDMDHENMFWYRQDPGLGLRLIYFSYDVKMKEKGDIPEGYSVSREKKERFSLILESASTNQTSMYLCASSFSSYEQYFGPGTRLTVT.